This T cell receptor (beta chain) stems from a study of STAT5B mutations in CD4+ large granular lymphocyte leukemia. Study-wide results and limits: 25% of private leukemic clonotypes occurred rarely in other patients' non-leukemic repertoires. Patient CD4-sorted repertoires stayed more clonal than healthy ones after leukemic-clone removal.

Germline V CDR1 and CDR2: SNHLY, FYNNEI. CDR3 length: 12 residues. V was clipped by 4 bases and J by 4 bases, with 8 bases between them. Remarks on this clone: Its antigen is still unknown.

This table comes from immunoSEQ multiplex PCR, and its TCRdb copy is limited to in-frame clones, with some not included. The sample includes tens of thousands of clones, approximately 80% of them seen just once. The chain combines TRBV2 with TRBJ2-7; no reliable D call. Sequencing input: CD4+ T cells from blood buffy coats. This clonotype was sampled from a human donor in good health. CDR3 nucleotides: TGTGCCAGCAGTGGGCTCACATACGAGCAGTACTTC. This codes for CASSGLTYEQYF.